This T cell receptor beta chain was obtained from a study of blood T cells in healthy people across ages. Findings and limits, study-wide: CMV status of donors was not determined, possibly confounding expanded clonotype changes.

Germline V gene data show CDR1 as MNHEY and CDR2 as SMNVEV (reference sequence). V lost 0 bases and J lost 2, with 8 bases in between. CDR3 length: 14 amino acids. Primers used in a second PCR of roughly 6 to 12 cycles were a sample-barcoded 5' primer and a J-beta primer mix. A template-switch adaptor with 12 random nucleotides tagged each cDNA molecule. One entry per CDR3 protein, called by TCRdb with MiXCR from the 5' RACE reads. The table records about 1.6 million distinct CDR3 sequences, almost 35% of them present only once. Each donor had about 9.6 milliliters of peripheral blood drawn. This clonotype was picked up many times. The antigen remains undetermined.

V and J are TRBV27 and TRBJ2-7, with D hard to call. Sequenced input: blood. The clonotype comes from a woman in her 30s in good health. The CDR3 region is CASSLSAATYEQYF. The CDR3 DNA sequence: TGTGCCAGCAGTTTATCGGCAGCTACCTACGAGCAGTACTTC.